This is a list of T cell receptor beta chains from one sample in a study of blood T cell repertoires in COVID-19. The protocol was immunoSEQ multiplex PCR, while the TCRdb copy is restricted to in-frame clones and leaves out a portion. The data contain more than 150,000 clones, over 75% of them singletons. Sequenced input: peripheral blood. Receptor source: a woman between 40 and 50 years old with acute or convalescent COVID-19. Both conserved end residues are part of each CDR3. A D gene is named only where the DNA matches it firmly. Expanded clones are given a class, and other clones once, few, many or no size at all.

J gene,clone size,D gene,V gene,CDR3 length,CDR3 DNA,CDR3 protein
TRBJ1-1,NA,NA,TRBV7-9,17,TGTGCCAGCAGCAAGAGGGTCGCACAGAACCTGAACACTGAAGCTTTCTTT,CASSKRVAQNLNTEAFF
TRBJ2-6,NA,NA,TRBV29-1,17,TGCAGCGTTGATGAGGGGGGGCGAAGCTCTGGGGCCAACGTCCTGACTTTC,CSVDEGGRSSGANVLTF
TRBJ2-7,NA,NA,TRBV5-4,14,TGTGCCAGCAGCCAAGGGACCGGGACTTACGAGCAGTACTTC,CASSQGTGTYEQYF
TRBJ1-5,NA,NA,TRBV30,14,TGTGCCTGGAGTGAGGGAGGGAGAAATCAGCCCCAGCATTTT,CAWSEGGRNQPQHF
TRBJ2-1,NA,NA,TRBV11-2,15,TGTGCCAGCAGCTTAGGAGGGAAAATGCTCGATGAGCAGTTCTTC,CASSLGGKMLDEQFF
TRBJ1-3,NA,NA,TRBV25-1,17,TGTGCCAGCAGTGAATTTGACGGTAGCCTCTCTGGAAACACCATATATTTT,CASSEFDGSLSGNTIYF
TRBJ1-1,NA,NA,TRBV18,14,TGTGCCAGCGAGGTCCGGGTCCAGAACACTGAAGCTTTCTTT,CASEVRVQNTEAFF
TRBJ2-1,NA,TRBD1,TRBV4-1,17,TGCGCCAGCAGCCAAGATGCGAGCAGGGGGACCTACAATGAGCAGTTCTTC,CASSQDASRGTYNEQFF
TRBJ2-1,once,NA,TRBV19,14,TGTGCCAGTAGTATAGATCGACTATCACATGAGCAGTTCTTC,CASSIDRLSHEQFF
TRBJ2-7,NA,TRBD1,TRBV6-5,15,TGTGCCAGCAGCCAAACTGGGACAGAGTCAGCCGAGCAGTACTTC,CASSQTGTESAEQYF
TRBJ2-7,NA,TRBD1,TRBV6-5,15,TGTGCCAGCAGTTACTCGGGACAGGGCATCTACGAGCAGTACTTC,CASSYSGQGIYEQYF
TRBJ2-2,NA,TRBD2,TRBV7-9,16,TGTGCCAGCATCGTGACTAGCGGGAGAAGAACCGGGGAGCTGTTTTTT,CASIVTSGRRTGELFF
TRBJ2-1,NA,TRBD2,TRBV18,16,TGTGCCACCTCAGCCACTAGCGGTGCCTCCTACAATGAGCAGTTCTTC,CATSATSGASYNEQFF
TRBJ1-1,NA,NA,TRBV28,12,TGTGCCAGCAGTCCTGGAGCCAGACGGGCTTTCTTT,CASSPGARRAFF
TRBJ1-2,NA,NA,TRBV5-6,11,TGTGCCAGCAGCTTCAGTGAAAGCTACACCTTC,CASSFSESYTF
TRBJ2-5,NA,TRBD2,TRBV7-2,14,TGTGCCAGCAGCTTAACTAGCGGACCTACGACCCAGTACTTC,CASSLTSGPTTQYF
TRBJ2-3,NA,NA,TRBV6-5,15,TGTGCCAGCAGTTATACCCGGGGTTCCCGAGATACGCAGTATTTT,CASSYTRGSRDTQYF
TRBJ1-2,NA,TRBD1,TRBV19,14,TGTGCCAGTAGTGGGCCAGGGGGCCTCTATGGCTACACCTTC,CASSGPGGLYGYTF
TRBJ2-7,NA,NA,TRBV20-1,12,TGCAGTGCTGGTGCCCGCTCCTACGAGCAGTACTTC,CSAGARSYEQYF
TRBJ2-1,NA,TRBD2,TRBV2,16,TGTGCCAGCAGTGAACTCCGGGGACTAGCGGGGAATGAGCAGTTCTTC,CASSELRGLAGNEQFF
TRBJ2-1,NA,TRBD2,TRBV28,15,TGTGCCAGCAGTTCAGCGGGGGGGCCGTACAATGAGCAGTTCTTC,CASSSAGGPYNEQFF
TRBJ2-3,NA,NA,TRBV11-2,15,TGTGCCAGCAGCTTAGGGAGACTTCTCGCAGATACGCAGTATTTT,CASSLGRLLADTQYF
TRBJ1-5,NA,NA,TRBV6-1,14,TGTGCCAGCAGTGACAGGGGATATTATCAGCCCCAGCATTTT,CASSDRGYYQPQHF
TRBJ2-2,NA,TRBD1,TRBV7-6,16,TGTGCCAGCAGCTTAGACCTAGGGGGCACCACCGGGGAGCTGTTTTTT,CASSLDLGGTTGELFF
TRBJ2-2,NA,NA,TRBV2,14,TGTGCCAGCAGTACACAGGGTTCTCCCGGGGAGCTGTTTTTT,CASSTQGSPGELFF
TRBJ2-5,NA,TRBD1,TRBV2,18,TGTGCCACCCCGACAGGGACCGAGTTTCCGTCCAACCAAGAGACCCAGTACTTC,CATPTGTEFPSNQETQYF
TRBJ2-1,NA,TRBD2,TRBV4-2,16,TGTGCCAGCAGCCCCCCACTAGCGGGGAGTTCCAATGAGCAGTTCTTC,CASSPPLAGSSNEQFF
TRBJ2-1,NA,TRBD2,TRBV29-1,13,TGCAGCTTTTGGACTAGCGGGAAGAATGAGCAGTTCTTC,CSFWTSGKNEQFF
TRBJ2-7,NA,TRBD1,TRBV5-1,15,TGCGCCAGCAGCTTGGGACAGGGTGGGACCTACGAGCAGTACTTC,CASSLGQGGTYEQYF
TRBJ2-1,NA,NA,TRBV13,17,TGTGCCAGCAGCTTCTCGACAGGATATTTCTCCTACAATGAGCAGTTCTTC,CASSFSTGYFSYNEQFF
TRBJ2-7,NA,NA,TRBV6-5,16,TGTGCCAGCAGTTACTCGATGGAGGGGTCCTCCTACGAGCAGTACTTC,CASSYSMEGSSYEQYF
TRBJ1-1,NA,NA,TRBV10-1,16,TGCGCCAGCAGTGAGGACATCCCGGGATTGAACACTGAAGCTTTCTTT,CASSEDIPGLNTEAFF
TRBJ1-2,NA,TRBD1,TRBV5-1,14,TGCGCCAGCAGCTTGGAGGACAGGGTTGATGGCTACACCTTC,CASSLEDRVDGYTF
TRBJ2-7,NA,NA,TRBV19,14,TGTGCCAGTAGTAGGGTCGCGGGCCCCTACGAGCAGTACTTC,CASSRVAGPYEQYF
TRBJ1-2,NA,NA,TRBV2,13,TGTGCCAGCAACACAGGGCTCTTCTATGGCTACACCTTC,CASNTGLFYGYTF
TRBJ2-7,once,NA,TRBV28,18,TGTGCCAGCAGCCAAGATAGAACAGGGTTTACCGTCGACTACGAGCAGTACTTC,CASSQDRTGFTVDYEQYF
TRBJ1-6,few,TRBD1,TRBV27,15,TGTGCCAGCAGTTTAGTTCCCAGGGGGAATTCACCCCTCCACTTT,CASSLVPRGNSPLHF
TRBJ2-2,NA,TRBD1,TRBV7-2,15,TGTGCCAGCAGCCCAGGGGGCGAGGACACCGGGGAGCTGTTTTTT,CASSPGGEDTGELFF
TRBJ2-3,NA,TRBD2,TRBV3-1/TRBV3-2,18,TGTGCCAGCAGCCTACTAGGGACTAGCGGGGGGGCCACAGATACGCAGTATTTT,CASSLLGTSGGATDTQYF
TRBJ1-2,NA,NA,TRBV10-3,17,TGTGCCATCAGTGACTCACCCTCGGGACGGGGGGCTAGAGGCTACACCTTC,CAISDSPSGRGARGYTF
TRBJ1-5,NA,NA,TRBV18,16,TGTGCCAGCTCACCACCGTTACAGGGACACAATCAGCCCCAGCATTTT,CASSPPLQGHNQPQHF
TRBJ2-5,NA,NA,TRBV2,15,TGTGCCAGCAGTGAGGAGCGAAAGGGGAAAGAGACCCAGTACTTC,CASSEERKGKETQYF
TRBJ2-1,NA,TRBD2,TRBV7-2,14,TGTGCCAGCAGCTTAAGCGGGAGGACGAATGAGCAGTTCTTC,CASSLSGRTNEQFF
TRBJ1-4,NA,NA,TRBV9,14,TGTGCCAGCAGCGTAGGCCCGGGAAATGAAAAACTGTTTTTT,CASSVGPGNEKLFF
TRBJ1-4,NA,NA,TRBV4-2,15,TGTGCCGCCGGTGGAGGGGCAACAACTAATGAAAAACTGTTTTTT,CAAGGGATTNEKLFF
TRBJ2-1,NA,TRBD2,TRBV19,16,TGTGCCAGTAGGGAACTAGCGGGAGGATCGAGCAATGAGCAGTTCTTC,CASRELAGGSSNEQFF
TRBJ2-5,once,NA,TRBV19,14,TGTGCCAGTACAGACTCAAGGTTGGGTGAGACCCAGTACTTC,CASTDSRLGETQYF
TRBJ2-3,NA,TRBD1,TRBV4-2,15,TGTGCCAGCAGCCAAGATCCGGGACAGCTTGTTACGCAGTATTTT,CASSQDPGQLVTQYF
TRBJ2-5,NA,NA,TRBV30,12,TGTGCCTGGAGTCCCGCGTCGGGGACCCAGTACTTC,CAWSPASGTQYF
TRBJ1-5,NA,TRBD1,TRBV2,16,TGTGCCAGCAGCCACACAGGGGCCAGAGGGAATCAGCCCCAGCATTTT,CASSHTGARGNQPQHF
TRBJ2-3,NA,TRBD1,TRBV27,16,TGTGCCAGCAGTCAAACCGGGACAGGGGGGCCAGATACGCAGTATTTT,CASSQTGTGGPDTQYF
TRBJ2-5,NA,NA,TRBV7-6,15,TGTGCCAGCAGCTTAGAGTTTAGGGGCCAAGAGACCCAGTACTTC,CASSLEFRGQETQYF
TRBJ2-2,NA,TRBD2,TRBV7-9,15,TGTGCCAGCAGCTTAGCTGGCGGGAGGCCCGGGGAGCTGTTTTTT,CASSLAGGRPGELFF
TRBJ2-7,NA,NA,TRBV5-4,14,TGTGCCAGCAGTTATAACGGACAGTCCTACGAGCAGTACTTC,CASSYNGQSYEQYF
TRBJ2-1,once,TRBD1,TRBV6-1,16,TGTGCCAGCAGTGAATACGACAGGGAAATCTACAATGAGCAGTTCTTC,CASSEYDREIYNEQFF
TRBJ2-3,NA,TRBD1,TRBV7-9,12,TGTGCCAGCAGCGACAGGGTAAATACGCAGTATTTT,CASSDRVNTQYF
TRBJ2-4,NA,NA,TRBV3-1/TRBV3-2,15,TGTGCCAGCAGCCGGCCGGGGTTAGCCAAAAACATTCAGTACTTC,CASSRPGLAKNIQYF
TRBJ2-7,NA,NA,TRBV11-1,12,TGTGCCAGCAGCTTACAGGGGTACGAGCAGTACTTC,CASSLQGYEQYF
TRBJ1-2,once,TRBD1,TRBV28,16,TGTGCCAGCACCCCCCTTCCGGGACAGGGGAACTATGGCTACACCTTC,CASTPLPGQGNYGYTF